A single sample gave rise to the 7 T cell receptor beta chains below, sequenced in a study of T cell responses to AZD1222 COVID-19 vaccine. Assay used: immunoSEQ multiplex PCR; TCRdb lists only in-frame clones, some missing. The sample gives 100,000 to 150,000 clones, 86% of which show up once; 10% to 15% is in the top ten. The sample was peripheral blood, taken on day 0 of AZD1222 vaccination. These receptors were obtained from an adult in good health.

The chain employs TRBV5-1 and TRBJ1-1, with D unresolved. This CDR3 has 12 amino acids. Germline assignment: CDR1 SGHRS and CDR2 YFSETQ. V was shortened by 0 bases and J by 6 bases, with 6 bases between the two germline ends. The CDR3: CASSLGRAEAFF. In DNA form, the CDR3 reads TGCGCCAGCAGCTTGGGTCGGGCTGAAGCTTTCTTT. The full variable domain, with the rest looked up from reference TRBV5-1 and TRBJ1-1, is KAGVTQTPRYLIKTRGQQVTLSCSPISGHRSVSWYQQTPGQGLQFLFEYFSETQRNKGNFPGRFSGRQFSNSRSEMNVSTLELGDSALYLCASSLGRAEAFFGQGTRLTVV.

The chain couples TRBV9 to TRBJ1-4, with D hard to call. The CDR3 consists of 16 residues. Germline V gene sequence: CDR1 SGDLS, CDR2 YYNGEE. The V end lost 0 bases, the J end lost 0 bases, and 9 bases lay between the germline ends. This chain's CDR3 is CASSVGGRATNEKLFF. In nucleotides, the CDR3 is TGTGCCAGCAGCGTAGGAGGGAGAGCAACTAATGAAAAACTGTTTTTT. The full variable domain, its missing parts supplied by reference TRBV9 and TRBJ1-4, is DSGVTQTPKHLITATGQRVTLRCSPRSGDLSVYWYQQSLDQGLQFLIQYYNGEERAKGNILERFSAQQFPDLHSELNLSSLELGDSALYFCASSVGGRATNEKLFFGSGTQLSVL.

This sequence joins TRBV6-2 or TRBV6-3 and TRBJ2-3; the match to TRBD2 covers 8 bases. The germline CDR1 and CDR2 sequences are MNHEY and SVGEGT. The CDR3 has 17 residues. Unmatched junction bases numbered 14, after V lost 5 bases and J lost 4 bases. CDR3 sequence reads: CASSRKRSGSKADTQYF. The CDR3 DNA sequence: TGTGCCAGCAGTCGCAAAAGGAGCGGGAGTAAGGCAGATACGCAGTATTTT.

This clone turned up a few times. The V gene is TRBV19, the J gene TRBJ1-5, with D perhaps matching TRBD1 (6 bases). There are 16 residues in the CDR3. Trimming shortened V by 3 bases and J by 0 bases, and 12 bases separated the two germline ends. Germline V gives CDR1 LNHDA, CDR2 SQIVND (reference sequence). CDR3 residues: CASSISAGDSNQPQHF. The CDR3 nucleotides are TGTGCCAGTAGTATCTCGGCAGGGGATAGCAATCAGCCCCAGCATTTT.

This rearrangement joins TRBV10-3 to TRBJ2-2, with 10 bases that match TRBD2. The trim removed 6 bases at V and 0 bases at J, leaving 4 bases unmatched. Germline V CDR1 and CDR2: ENHRY, SYGVKD. The CDR3 has 16 amino acids. In DNA, the CDR3 is TGTGCCATCAGGGAACTAGCGGGGACGAACACCGGGGAGCTGTTTTTT. Residues: CAIRELAGTNTGELFF.

CDR3 bases: TGTGCCAGCAGTTACGAAGTCGGGGACACCGGGGAGCTGTTTTTT. Translating it yields CASSYEVGDTGELFF. The chain uses TRBV6-2 or TRBV6-3 and TRBJ2-2; TRBD2 is a possible D gene (5 bases). Trimming left V 2 bases short and J 3 bases short, with 10 bases between. The CDR3 sequence is 15 residues long. The V gene's germline CDR1 is MNHEY and CDR2 SVGEGT.

V and J are TRBV21-1 and TRBJ2-7; TRBD2 is the table's D call and was not checked against the DNA. TRBV21-1 is listed as a pseudogene. The CDR3 covers 16 residues. CDR3 coding DNA: TGTGCCAGCAGCAACACTAGCGGGAGGGCCTCCTACGAGCAGTACTTC. Its protein product is CASSNTSGRASYEQYF.